This TCR beta chain was sequenced in a study of blood T cells in healthy people across ages (dated by TCRdb to between 2014 and 2016). For context, the study as a whole: In model experiments, template switching captured roughly one uniquely barcoded TCR beta cDNA molecule for every two T cells. Using deep sequencing normalized with unique cDNA molecular identifiers, the study measured how TCR beta repertoire diversity changes with age. The donors were divided into four age groups: young (average approximately 15 years), middle-aged (over 35), aged (approximately 64) and long-lived (about 79). To avoid experimental bias, donors of different ages were randomly spread across the sequencing lanes. The study analyzed two additional independent replicas of 1 million unique cDNA reads from the same blood draw for two donors, one aged 18 to 30 and one aged 80 or older. Points the paper makes about the study in general: Total diversity estimates from one million sequenced T cells were considered lower bounds and underestimates. Compared with the aged group, the long-lived group had more naive CD4+ T cells, fewer expanded clones and increased TCR diversity, suggesting age selection. As age increased, observed TCR beta diversity per million T cells dropped in a roughly linear way, and a significant reduction was already evident by age about 36. Because profiling used bulk unsorted PBMCs, naive and antigen-experienced compartments could not be compared conclusively. The percentage of naive T cells measured by flow cytometry correlated strongly with observed TCR beta diversity. Donor CMV infection status was unknown, potentially confounding age-related changes in expanded clonotypes.

Systemically healthy Caucasian individuals from Russia, some 38 in total and aged about 6 to 100 years, were included as donors. Ten milliliters of peripheral blood were drawn from each donor into EDTA-treated Vacutainer tubes. PBMCs were isolated by Ficoll-Paque density-gradient centrifugation, with at least 7 million obtained per sample. Trizol reagent was used to extract total RNA from the PBMCs, yielding at least 5 micrograms per sample. For every donor, flow cytometry on a PBMC aliquot measured the percentage of naive CD45RAhigh/CD27high T cells. This clonotype was observed a handful of times. Its binding antigen is unknown. Per-base qualities were not stored, and no clone one base away is much larger. Based on the germline V gene, the CDR1 and CDR2 sequences are MNHEY and SVGEGT. The CDR3 runs 16 residues from the cysteine to the phenylalanine. The read is trimmed to its CDR3 DNA, 48 bases read in frame from base 1. The junction shows trimming of 4 bases on V and 2 bases on J, and the gene matches do not reach 6 bases of it.

Libraries came from 5' RACE. TCRdb names Illumina HiSeq 2500 as the instrument used. A second PCR of about 6 to 11 cycles was run with a J-beta primer mix and a sample-barcoded 5' primer. A template-switch 5' adaptor carrying 12 random nucleotides introduced a unique molecular identifier onto each TCR beta cDNA molecule. Each sample yielded at least 3 million CDR3-containing paired-end reads. First-strand cDNA synthesis was performed from all RNA using the Mint cDNA synthesis kit, with priming by a TRBC-specific oligonucleotide. All cDNA was treated with uracil-DNA glycosylase and then went through a first 18-cycle PCR with the universal primers M1SS and BC2_uni_R. On the study's bioinformatics: Each sample was normalized by randomly selecting 1 million high-quality reads, each carrying a distinct molecular identifier. Reads sharing molecular identifiers were discarded rather than binned into consensus sequences. MiTCR, run with a Q25 quality threshold and the strictest error-elimination algorithm, handled CDR3 identification, clonotype clustering and error correction. A nonparametric unseen species model with Euler transformation was used to estimate a lower bound on total TCR beta diversity. Starting from the raw public reads, TCRdb applied fastp trimming at Q25, assembled clones with MiXCR and retained in-frame beta chains. Rows with a matching CDR3 protein are joined into one entry that keeps the most common DNA and genes. The V and J calls, along with clone size, are taken from TCRdb and not from the paper's own processing. Recorded for this sample are fewer than 2,000,000 distinct CDR3 sequences; about 35% of them occurred a single time. Approximately 10% of the sample is taken by the ten largest.

This sequence was found in a woman aged 30 to 39 in good health. Source material: blood. The chain is encoded by TRBV6-2 or TRBV6-3 joined to TRBJ2-3; the junction holds 10 bases that match TRBD2. The CDR3 is CASSFSGLAATDTQYF. The sequence in DNA is TGTGCCAGCAGTTTCTCCGGACTAGCGGCCACAGATACGCAGTATTTT.